The clone carrying this TCR beta chain was observed many times. Antigen specificity is unknown. This sample is drawn from a study of neurological immune-mediated disorders. Regarding the study as a whole: No expanded-clone CDR3 amino acid sequence recurred across subjects, suggesting private TCR-beta repertoires. Falling below healthy controls, multiple sclerosis showed the least TCR clonal expansion, while HTLV-1-associated myelopathy showed the most.

TCRdb reprocessed the 5' RACE reads via MiXCR and lists one record per CDR3 protein. The table records some 80,000 distinct CDR3 sequences, about 4.3% of them present only once. Time point denoted: longitudinal time-point 3. Trimming removed 6 bases at V and 2 bases at J, with 17 bases between. The length of the CDR3 is 14 residues. Germline assignment: CDR1 DFQATT and CDR2 SNEGSKA (reference sequence). The TCR originated in a woman aged 60-75 years with multiple sclerosis. Sequencing was performed on PBMCs. The gene calls are TRBV20-1 and TRBJ2-7, with D unclear. The CDR3 sequence is CSAGPGRSAYEQYF. The CDR3, as DNA: TGCAGTGCAGGCCCCGGGCGTTCGGCCTACGAGCAGTACTTC.